This record looks at one TCR beta chain sequence and its context. Its antigen is currently unknown. The source of the sample is a study of T cell responses to AZD1222 COVID-19 vaccine. General study findings and limits: Distributed over spike, vaccine-associated CD4 TCRs predominated at 160-218 and 743-854. Repertoires were obtained only post-peak T cell response. Donors were chiefly white British, with a greater number of females, and clonal diversity was perhaps underestimated.

Germline lookup yields CDR1 LGHNA and CDR2 YNFKEQ. V shed 4 bases, J shed 0 bases, and the junction held 3 bases outside the gene matches. The CDR3 covers 16 residues. Profiling relied on immunoSEQ multiplex PCR, and the TCRdb table lists in-frame clones only, not all of them. The table records 170,000 or so clones, 90% of them present only once. The clonotype originates from an adult in good health. The chain couples TRBV4-2 to TRBJ2-1, with 10 positions matching TRBD2. The sequenced sample was peripheral blood, obtained on day 0 of AZD1222 vaccination. CDR3 region: CASSPGLADSYNEQFF. In DNA, the CDR3 is TGTGCCAGCAGCCCCGGACTAGCGGACTCCTACAATGAGCAGTTCTTC.